The 23 T cell receptor beta chains given below trace back to one sample, sequenced in a study of a mutant IDH1 vaccine in newly diagnosed glioma. The time point is: baseline, week 1 (first vaccination visit). Treatment in this sample: pre-vaccination baseline after standard-of-care therapy. The data were produced by immunoSEQ multiplex PCR, yet TCRdb's version contains in-frame clones alone and is incomplete. The profile shows some 95,000 clones, about four fifths of them singletons. This specimen consisted of PBMCs, obtained from a glioma patient treated with radiotherapy, temozolomide or both. The receptors were sampled from a man aged 35 to 55 with glioma.

The gene calls are TRBV5-8 and TRBJ1-1; 8 positions match TRBD1. The CDR3 totals 15 residues. Germline values: CDR1 SGHTS, CDR2 YDEGEE. Unmatched junction bases numbered 8, after V lost 6 bases and J lost 1 base. The CDR3 loop is CASIPRQGRNTEAFF. The CDR3, as DNA: TGTGCCAGCATCCCCCGACAGGGGCGGAACACTGAAGCTTTCTTT.

This clone qualifies as medium-sized. This chain uses TRBV10-1 with TRBJ2-2; TRBD2 matches 7 bases. The germline V gene encodes CDR1 WNHNN and CDR2 SYGVQD (reference sequence). Trimming removed 2 bases from V and 3 bases from J; junction bases left unmatched: 0. The CDR3 has 14 residues. The CDR3 sequence: CASSETSDTGELFF. DNA for the CDR3: TGCGCCAGCAGTGAGACTAGCGACACCGGGGAGCTGTTTTTT.

This chain uses TRBV7-2 with TRBJ2-1, with 12 bases that match TRBD2. Germline V gene data show CDR1 as SGHTA and CDR2 as FQGNSA. The J segment lost 5 bases and the V segment lost 2 bases, leaving 1 base of the junction unmatched. There are 15 residues in the CDR3. CDR3 protein: CASSLTSGGNNEQFF. The CDR3 DNA reads TGTGCCAGCAGCTTAACTAGCGGGGGGAACAATGAGCAGTTCTTC.

This clone was recorded a few times. Distinct nucleotide sequences in the sample also encode this CDR3. The chain employs TRBV29-1 and TRBJ1-1; D not resolved. The germline CDR1 and CDR2 sequences are SQVTM and ANQGSEA. The CDR3 has 12 residues. Deletions cut 4 bases from V and 5 bases from J, with 11 bases between. The chain's CDR3 is CSVVGGRTEAFF. The DNA of the CDR3 is TGCAGCGTTGTTGGCGGGAGAACTGAAGCTTTCTTT.

This clone was recorded a few times. This chain connects TRBV28 to TRBJ1-1, with D unclear. Trimming left V 5 bases short and J 1 base short, with 8 bases between. The CDR3 is 13 residues long. Germline loops: CDR1 MDHEN, CDR2 SYDVKM. The DNA for the CDR3 is TGTGCCAGCAGTCTAGTAGGGAACACTGAAGCTTTCTTT. Its translation is CASSLVGNTEAFF. Using reference TRBV28 and TRBJ1-1 for the parts outside the CDR3, the full variable domain is DVKVTQSSRYLVKRTGEKVFLECVQDMDHENMFWYRQDPGLGLRLIYFSYDVKMKEKGDIPEGYSVSREKKERFSLILESASTNQTSMYLCASSLVGNTEAFFGQGTRLTVV.

V and J are TRBV4-1 and TRBJ2-3; D is tentatively TRBD1 or TRBD2 (5 bases each). This CDR3 has 15 residues. The germline gives CDR1 MGHRA, CDR2 YSYEKL. Deletions cut 3 bases from V and 5 bases from J, with 15 bases between. CDR3 bases: TGCGCCAGCAGCCAGACGGGACCCTACGAAGATACGCAGTATTTT. It specifies CASSQTGPYEDTQYF.

The chain recombines TRBV7-9 with TRBJ2-6; D is perhaps TRBD2 (5 bases). Germline V lookup: CDR1 SEHNR, CDR2 FQNEAQ (reference sequence). V dropped 5 bases and J dropped 1 base, with 12 bases sitting between them. CDR3 length equals 16 residues. The CDR3 is CASSPRRGSGANVLTF. The CDR3 DNA is TGTGCCAGCAGCCCTAGACGCGGGTCTGGGGCCAACGTCCTGACTTTC. The full variable domain, with the rest looked up from reference TRBV7-9 and TRBJ2-6, is DTGVSQNPRHKITKRGQNVTFRCDPISEHNRLYWYRQTLGQGPEFLTYFQNEAQLEKSRLLSDRFSAERPKGSFSTLEIQRTEQGDSAMYLCASSPRRGSGANVLTFGAGSRLTVL.

The chain combines TRBV10-3 with TRBJ1-2, with 10 bases fitting TRBD1. With V trimmed by 1 base and J by 6 bases, 5 bases remained unmatched. In germline, CDR1 is ENHRY, CDR2 SYGVKD. This CDR3 contains 15 residues. CDR3 nucleotide sequence: TGTGCCATCAGTGAGTTGACAGGGGGCGAGAATGGCTACACCTTC. It specifies CAISELTGGENGYTF.

This clone was picked up a small number of times. The CDR3 sequence: CASSKGLTQGQPQHF. The CDR3 nucleotides read TGTGCCAGTAGTAAGGGACTCACTCAGGGTCAGCCCCAGCATTTT. The gene calls are TRBV19 and TRBJ1-5, with D tentatively TRBD1 (5 bases). Trimming took off 4 bases at V and 6 bases at J, with 16 bases between the two ends. Per the germline V gene, CDR1 is LNHDA and CDR2 is SQIVND (reference sequence). CDR3 length equals 15 residues.

J is TRBJ2-1 and V is TRBV27, with TRBD1 matching over 10 bases. This CDR3 has 19 residues. The junction had 9 bases not matched to a gene; V was cut back by 1 base and J by 0 bases. CDR1 MNHEY and CDR2 SMNVEV come from the germline V gene (reference sequence). CDR3 loop: CASSLWGQGRLGSYNEQFF. The DNA for the CDR3 is TGTGCCAGCAGTTTATGGGGACAGGGGCGGTTGGGCTCCTACAATGAGCAGTTCTTC.

The V gene is TRBV7-2, the J gene TRBJ1-1, with D possibly being TRBD1 (5 bases). Germline V CDR1 and CDR2: SGHTA, FQGNSA. The germline V and J ends were trimmed by 4 bases and 1 base, with 10 bases remaining between them. This CDR3 is 14 amino acids long. The CDR3 loop is CASSSRVRNTEAFF. CDR3 DNA: TGTGCCAGCAGCTCCAGGGTCCGGAACACTGAAGCTTTCTTT.

A single count supports this clone. The chain combines TRBV9 with TRBJ2-2, with TRBD2 identical over 12 bases. Germline CDR1 and CDR2: SGDLS and YYNGEE. The CDR3 loop spans 16 amino acids. With 3 bases clipped from V and 5 bases from J, the junction kept 5 bases outside the gene matches. In DNA, the CDR3 is TGTGCCAGCAGCGGAGGACTAGCGGGGCCTACCGGGGAGCTGTTTTTT. It yields the protein CASSGGLAGPTGELFF.

As regards this clone: The junction does not match germline at one end; this may be a read error. This CDR3 is also generated by other DNA sequences in the sample. The gene calls are TRBV4-3 and TRBJ2-7, with 13 bases lining up with TRBD2. The germline V gene has CDR1 LGHNA and CDR2 YSLEER. The CDR3 contains 16 residues. Here the CDR3 reads CASSQVRLAGGYEQYF. The CDR3 DNA follows: TGCGCCAGCAGTCAAGTTCGACTAGCGGGGGGTTACGAGCAGTACTTC.

The chain is built from TRBV6-1 and TRBJ2-3; D perhaps matches TRBD2 (6 bases). Looked up from germline, CDR1 is MNHNS and CDR2 is SASEGT. The CDR3 is 14 amino acids. Trimming pared 7 bases from V and 0 bases from J, leaving 11 bases between. In DNA form, the CDR3 reads TGTGCCAGCACCCGGGACTCGAGCACAGATACGCAGTATTTT. Amino acid sequence: CASTRDSSTDTQYF.

V is TRBV5-3 and J is TRBJ1-6; TRBD1 matches 8 bases. TRBV5-3 falls under the ORF class, with uncertain function. The J segment lost 0 bases and the V segment lost 7 bases, leaving 6 bases of the junction unmatched. The CDR3 consists of 16 residues. DNA for the CDR3: TGTGCCAGAGGACAGGGACTGAGCTCCTATAATTCACCCCTCCACTTT. This translates into CARGQGLSSYNSPLHF.

The rearrangement links TRBV2 to TRBJ2-7; TRBD2 matches at 10 bases. CDR3 length: 15 residues. The junction had 15 bases not matched to a gene; V was cut back by 11 bases and J by 5 bases. The germline gives CDR1 SNHLY, CDR2 FYNNEI. CDR3 coding DNA: TGTGCCGGAGCTAGCGGGAGAAATAGGGGACACGAGCAGTACTTC. It is translated as CAGASGRNRGHEQYF.

The chain employs TRBV7-6 and TRBJ2-3; 10 bases match TRBD2. Germline-derived CDR1 and CDR2 are SGHVS and FNYEAQ. The CDR3 runs 15 residues. V dropped 7 bases and J dropped 2; count of bases not matched to a gene: 6. CDR3 residues: CASTPLAGNTDTQYF. The CDR3 nucleotides read TGTGCCAGCACCCCACTAGCGGGGAACACAGATACGCAGTATTTT.

The count of this clone is one. The rearrangement joins TRBV12-5 to TRBJ2-5, with D possibly TRBD2 on 5 matching bases. The CDR3 has 13 amino acids. The V and J ends lost 0 bases and 5 bases respectively, with 7 bases between them. Germline CDR1 LGHNT, CDR2 FRNRAP. The CDR3 nucleotides are TGTGCTAGTGGTTTGGTCAGAGGGGAGACCCAGTACTTC. Translation gives CASGLVRGETQYF. The whole variable domain, remainder taken from reference TRBV12-5 and TRBJ2-5, is DARVTQTPRHKVTEMGQEVTMRCQPILGHNTVFWYRQTMMQGLELLAYFRNRAPLDDSGMPKDRFSAEMPDATLATLKIQPSEPRDSAVYFCASGLVRGETQYFGPGTRLLVL.

A note on this clone: The junction departs from the called germline gene at one end, perhaps through a read error. The chain uses TRBV7-7 and TRBJ2-6, with D uncertain. The germline V gene has CDR1 SSHAT and CDR2 FNYEAQ (reference sequence). This CDR3 region has 17 residues. CDR3 bases: TGTGCTAGCAGCTTAGAAGCCGCAGACTCTGGGGCCAACGTCCTGACTTTC. Translated: CASSLEAADSGANVLTF.

This chain links TRBV5-4 with TRBJ1-4, with TRBD1 matching over 8 bases. Germline CDR1 and CDR2: SGHNT and YYREEE (reference sequence). The CDR3 is 15 residues long. The junction had 10 bases not matched to a gene; V was cut back by 4 bases and J by 8 bases. The CDR3 nucleotides read TGTGCCAGCAGCCGAGGACAGGGCGAGGGGGAAAAACTGTTTTTT. It codes for CASSRGQGEGEKLFF.

The chain combines TRBV7-2 with TRBJ1-5, with D tentatively TRBD1 (5 bases). Germline CDR1 SGHTA, CDR2 FQGNSA. Trimming left V 2 bases short and J 4 bases short, with 15 bases between. This CDR3 has 16 residues. The CDR3: CASSLRGLGGNQPQHF. DNA for the CDR3: TGTGCCAGCAGCTTAAGGGGCTTGGGTGGGAATCAGCCCCAGCATTTT.

This clone was counted between two and nine times. V gene TRBV25-1 combines with J gene TRBJ1-1; weak D call: TRBD1 (6 bases). The CDR3 totals 14 residues. Looked up from germline, CDR1 is MGHDK and CDR2 is SYGVNS. The ends were cut back, 4 bases at V and 5 bases at J, with 14 bases in the middle. CDR3 in DNA: TGTGCCAGCAGTGGTGGGGGGGCCGGTACTGAAGCTTTCTTT. It codes for CASSGGGAGTEAFF.

The chain is built from TRBV21-1 and TRBJ2-5; the table's D call of TRBD2 was not tested on the DNA. TRBV21-1 has pseudogene status. This CDR3 is built from 16 residues. CDR3 protein: CASRIMGDTDQETQYF. The CDR3, as DNA: TGTGCCAGCAGAATAATGGGAGACACCGACCAAGAGACCCAGTACTTC.